At least ten counts were recorded for the clone carrying this TCR beta chain. Its antigen is undetermined. This sample is drawn from a study of T-cell reconstitution after alpha-beta-depleted transplantation in children. Germline V CDR1 and CDR2: DFQATT, SNEGSKA (reference sequence). The V and J ends lost 4 bases and 4 bases respectively, with 10 bases between them. The CDR3 contains 12 residues. Study results and caveats: After transplant, high TCRbeta diversity at day 60 in some patients arose from surviving recipient T cells and thymic progenitors. Alpha-beta T cells present about two months after transplant were reported to originate from several hundred expanded graft clones. After one year, T-cell counts and TCRbeta diversity mostly came from new T cells.

The TCRbeta library incorporated unique molecular identifiers. MiXCR was run by TCRdb on the PCR reads, yielding one entry per CDR3 protein. Of a few hundred thousand distinct CDR3 sequences detected, over 40% appear once; the ten largest clones hold roughly a quarter. The chain joins TRBV20-1 to TRBJ1-2; TRBD1 is a possible D gene (5 bases). The receptor was isolated from a girl aged 2 to 10 with aplastic anemia, due to receive a stem cell transplant. The input for sequencing was PBMCs, taken before TCRalphabeta/CD19-depleted stem cell transplant. The CDR3 sequence is CSATGTAYGYTF. For the CDR3, the DNA is TGCAGTGCTACCGGGACGGCCTATGGCTACACCTTC.